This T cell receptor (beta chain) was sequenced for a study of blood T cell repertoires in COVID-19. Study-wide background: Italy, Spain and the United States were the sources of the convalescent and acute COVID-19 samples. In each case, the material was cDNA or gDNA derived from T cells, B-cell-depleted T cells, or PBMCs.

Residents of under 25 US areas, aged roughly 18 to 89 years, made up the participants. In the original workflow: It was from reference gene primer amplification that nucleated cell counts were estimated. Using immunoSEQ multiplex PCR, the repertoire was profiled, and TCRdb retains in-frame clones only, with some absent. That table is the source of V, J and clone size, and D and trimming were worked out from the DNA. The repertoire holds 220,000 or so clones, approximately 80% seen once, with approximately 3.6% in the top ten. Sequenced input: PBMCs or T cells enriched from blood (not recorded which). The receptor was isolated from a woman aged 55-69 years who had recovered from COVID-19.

CDR3 region: CASSPDRQGAVTEAFF. The CDR3 nucleotides read TGCGCCAGCAGCCCCGACCGACAGGGGGCTGTCACTGAAGCTTTCTTT. V is TRBV5-1 and J is TRBJ1-1; 10 bases are shared with TRBD1. The CDR3 runs 16 residues. Trimming took 4 bases from V and 4 from J; bases not matched to a gene: 10. Germline V gene data show CDR1 as SGHRS and CDR2 as YFSETQ.